The 6 T cell receptor beta chains in this list originate from one sample, sequenced in a study of blood T cell repertoires in COVID-19. Clones were sequenced by immunoSEQ multiplex PCR, and TCRdb holds only the in-frame ones, with some missing. The sample has approximately 300,000 clones, around 84% seen once. The specimen was PBMCs or T cells enriched from blood (not recorded which). These receptors all come from a woman in her twenties or thirties who had been exposed to COVID-19.

The CDR3 coding sequence is TGTGCCAGCAGGGGCGGGACTAGCGGGAGGGAGGAGACCCAGTACTTC. Its protein product is CASRGGTSGREETQYF. The chain uses TRBV2 and TRBJ2-5, with 16 bases aligning to TRBD2. Germline trimming cut 6 bases from V and 5 bases from J; bases unmatched to any gene: 6. CDR3 size: 16 residues. Germline loops: CDR1 SNHLY, CDR2 FYNNEI.

This clone was seen only once. This chain connects TRBV5-1 to TRBJ1-2; possibly TRBD1 for D (6 bases). V was clipped by 4 bases and J by 0 bases, with 28 bases between them. The CDR3 totals 20 residues. From germline, CDR1 is SGHRS and CDR2 YFSETQ. The CDR3 is CASSEKGEMGVMNPNYGYTF. As DNA, the CDR3 is TGCGCCAGCAGCGAAAAGGGGGAAATGGGGGTCATGAACCCTAACTATGGCTACACCTTC.

This chain uses TRBV30 with TRBJ2-7, with D possibly TRBD1 on 6 matching bases. The V gene lost 5 bases and the J gene lost 5 bases, with 16 bases spanning the gap. There are 13 residues in the CDR3. The germline CDR1 and CDR2 sequences are GTSNPN and SVGIG (reference sequence). The CDR3 coding sequence is TGTGCCTGGGCCCGGGGCAGGGACAACGAGCAGTACTTC. It encodes CAWARGRDNEQYF.

The CDR3 DNA is TGTGCCAGCAAGTCGAGGAATTCAGTGGAGACCCAGTACTTC. This sequence encodes CASKSRNSVETQYF. The rearrangement links TRBV2 to TRBJ2-5; D unclear. The germline CDR1 and CDR2 sequences are SNHLY and FYNNEI. V lost 7 bases and J 5 bases, leaving 17 bases between the germline ends. The CDR3 loop spans 14 amino acids.

This clone was detected a few times. The chain joins TRBV28 to TRBJ1-6; no reliable D call. CDR1 is MDHEN and CDR2 is SYDVKM in the germline V gene. V lost 1 base and J lost 2, with 12 bases in between. The CDR3 runs 17 residues. The CDR3 region is CASSLYQAYTYNSPLHF. The CDR3 DNA follows: TGTGCCAGCAGTTTATATCAGGCATACACCTATAATTCACCCCTCCACTTT. The full variable domain, completed using reference TRBV28 and TRBJ1-6, is DVKVTQSSRYLVKRTGEKVFLECVQDMDHENMFWYRQDPGLGLRLIYFSYDVKMKEKGDIPEGYSVSREKKERFSLILESASTNQTSMYLCASSLYQAYTYNSPLHFGNGTRLTVT.

This chain joins TRBV2 and TRBJ2-7, with D tentatively TRBD1 (5 bases). Trimming removed 0 bases from V and 5 bases from J, with 17 bases in between. The germline V gene has CDR1 SNHLY and CDR2 FYNNEI. CDR3 length: 16 amino acids. The CDR3 DNA is TGTGCCAGCAGTGAAGCGCTGCCCGCAGGGAACGACGAGCAGTACTTC. As protein: CASSEALPAGNDEQYF.